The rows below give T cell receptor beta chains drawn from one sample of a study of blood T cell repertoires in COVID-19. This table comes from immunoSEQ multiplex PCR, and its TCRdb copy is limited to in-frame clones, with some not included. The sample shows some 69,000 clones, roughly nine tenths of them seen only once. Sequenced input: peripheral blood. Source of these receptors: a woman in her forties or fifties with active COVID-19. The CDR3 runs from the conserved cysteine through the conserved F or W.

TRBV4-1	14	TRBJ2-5	CASSLHRQQETQYF
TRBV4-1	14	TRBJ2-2	CASSLTGGGGELFF
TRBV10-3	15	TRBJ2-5	CAISESTSGKETQYF
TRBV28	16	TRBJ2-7	CASSLQRTVTTSLQYF
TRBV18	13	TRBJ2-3	CASSPAGTDTQYF
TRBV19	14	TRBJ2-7	CASRRLAAFWEQYF
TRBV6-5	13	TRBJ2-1	CASSLTGSGEQFF
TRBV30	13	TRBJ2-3	CAGKREGGYTQYF
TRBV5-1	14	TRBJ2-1	CATQLRGFGDEQFF
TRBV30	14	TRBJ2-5	CAWSRLGGEETQYF
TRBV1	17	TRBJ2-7	CTSSQVGIAGPSYEQYF
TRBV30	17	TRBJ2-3	CAWSPGLAGAWGDTQYF
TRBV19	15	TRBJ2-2	CASSSDSGTTGELFF
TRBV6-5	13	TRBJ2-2	CASNPQGTGELFF
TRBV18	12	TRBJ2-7	CASSPSEGEQYF
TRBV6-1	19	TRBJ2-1	CASSAGAGRTSNAYNEQFF
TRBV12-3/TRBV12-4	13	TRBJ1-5	CASSPGDNQPQHF
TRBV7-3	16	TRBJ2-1	CASSRGTSGTRDEQFF
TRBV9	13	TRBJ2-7	CASSVGAGYEQYF
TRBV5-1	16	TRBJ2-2	CASSFGGGTNTGELFF
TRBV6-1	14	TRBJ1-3	CASSEVGRGNTIYF
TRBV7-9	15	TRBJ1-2	CASSLGHDRGVRYTF
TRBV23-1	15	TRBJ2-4	CASPGTPLAKNIQYF
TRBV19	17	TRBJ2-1	CASSATINPLMTNEQFF
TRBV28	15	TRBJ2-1	CASSLSSGRRVEQFF
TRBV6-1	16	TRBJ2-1	CASSVLTSGLSNEQFF
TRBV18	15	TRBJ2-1	CASSQRQTSYNEQFF
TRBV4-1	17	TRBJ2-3	CASSQPTQGLAGRAQYF
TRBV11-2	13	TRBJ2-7	CASSASQGYEQYF
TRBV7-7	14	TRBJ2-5	CASSLRDSQETQYF
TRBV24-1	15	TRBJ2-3	CATRGTGVLTDTQYF
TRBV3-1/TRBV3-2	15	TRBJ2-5	CASSQDQSGQETQYF
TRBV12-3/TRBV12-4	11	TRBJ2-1	CASSKYNEQFF
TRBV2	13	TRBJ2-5	CASNLGGGETQYF
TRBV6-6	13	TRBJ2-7	CASHRSGTNEQYF
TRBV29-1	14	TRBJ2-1	CSVEGDRGYNEQFF
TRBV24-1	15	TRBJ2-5	CATSDVTGPGETQYF
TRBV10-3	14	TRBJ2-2	CATRGQANTGELFF
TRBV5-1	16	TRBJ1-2	CASSFELEWVSGGYTF
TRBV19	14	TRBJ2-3	CASSMLRDIDTQYF
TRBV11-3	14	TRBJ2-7	CASSFQGREGEQYF
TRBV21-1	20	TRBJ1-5	CASGATLGHGRSNSNQPQHF
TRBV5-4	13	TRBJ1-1	CASSLDTNTEAFF
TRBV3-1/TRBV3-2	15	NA	CASSRAGGGSYEQYF
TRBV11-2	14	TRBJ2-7	CASSRLAGSNEQYF
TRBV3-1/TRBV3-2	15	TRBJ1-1	CASSQDGGLNTEAFF
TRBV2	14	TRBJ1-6	CASSGTGGNSPLHF
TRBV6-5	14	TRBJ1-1	CASSSQGARMAAFF
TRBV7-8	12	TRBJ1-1	CASSWERGEAFF
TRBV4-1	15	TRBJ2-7	CASSQDDAGSYEQYF
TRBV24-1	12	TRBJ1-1	CATSDIQAEAFF